These 28 T cell receptor beta chains were all obtained from the same sample, sequenced in a study of blood T cell repertoires in COVID-19. Profiled with immunoSEQ multiplex PCR; TCRdb holds only in-frame clones, not every one. The sample yields approximately 200,000 clones, 70% to 90% seen once. Sequenced sample: peripheral blood. These TCRs come from a man between 45 and 60 years old who had recovered from COVID-19.

The chain combines TRBV7-6 with TRBJ2-1, with TRBD2 as a possible D gene (5 bases). The CDR3 runs 13 residues. Germline V gene lookup returns CDR1 SGHVS and CDR2 FNYEAQ. Trimming shortened V by 4 bases and J by 5 bases, and 9 bases separated the two germline ends. As DNA, the CDR3 is TGTGCCAGCAGCTCGGGGATAAACAATGAGCAGTTCTTC. Protein: CASSSGINNEQFF.

The chain is built from TRBV18 and TRBJ2-2; possible D gene TRBD1, 7 bases. Germline V CDR1 and CDR2: KGHSH, LQKENI. The V end lost 3 bases, the J end lost 5 bases, and 19 bases lay between the germline ends. CDR3 length: 17 amino acids. CDR3 DNA sequence: TGTGCCAGCTCACCGAAAGGAGGGGGCGCCGTAACCGGGGAGCTGTTTTTT. It codes for CASSPKGGGAVTGELFF.

Only one count was recorded for this clone. The chain recombines TRBV6-1 with TRBJ1-1; tentatively, D is TRBD1 (5 bases). The V end lost 8 bases, the J end lost 10 bases, and 17 bases lay between the germline ends. Germline V lookup: CDR1 MNHNS, CDR2 SASEGT. The CDR3 loop spans 12 amino acids. DNA of the CDR3: TGTGCCAGCCTTAAAGGGGAGGGAAGAGCTTTCTTT. Translating it yields CASLKGEGRAFF.

This clone showed up just once. The rearrangement links TRBV9 to TRBJ1-4; 9 nucleotides match TRBD1. V trimming: 4 bases; J trimming: 4 bases; junction bases outside the gene matches: 5. CDR1 is SGDLS, CDR2 YYNGEE, per germline. The CDR3 length is 15 residues. The CDR3 bases are TGTGCCAGCAGCTTTACGGACAGGGGTAATGAAAAACTGTTTTTT. This translates into CASSFTDRGNEKLFF.

The chain is built from TRBV18 and TRBJ2-7; TRBD2 matches at 8 bases. J lost 7 bases, V lost 6 bases, and 11 bases had no gene match. The CDR3 extends over 14 amino acids. Germline CDR1 is KGHSH and CDR2 is LQKENI. The CDR3 sequence: CASSRDGGAQEQYF. The DNA of the CDR3 is TGTGCCAGCTCCCGGGACGGGGGGGCGCAAGAGCAGTACTTC.

J is TRBJ2-5 and V is TRBV7-2; a weak D match, TRBD2 (6 bases). V was pared by 5 bases and J by 7 bases, with 20 bases between. Germline loops: CDR1 SGHTA, CDR2 FQGNSA. The CDR3 runs 15 residues. In DNA, the CDR3 is TGTGCCAGCAGCACCCTGGGGACTCTAATGGGGACCCAGTACTTC. Protein product: CASSTLGTLMGTQYF.

The V call is TRBV6-2 or TRBV6-3, the J call TRBJ2-1; D unclear. The germline V and J ends were trimmed by 1 base and 8 bases, with 6 bases remaining between them. The CDR3 runs 12 residues. The germline V gene has CDR1 MNHEY and CDR2 SVGEGT. Written as DNA, the CDR3 is TGTGCCAGCAGTTACTTTTCCTATGAGCAGTTCTTC. This sequence encodes CASSYFSYEQFF.

The rearrangement uses TRBV20-1 and TRBJ1-1; no definite D call. V was shortened by 6 bases and J by 1 base, with 12 bases between the two germline ends. Germline V gene data show CDR1 as DFQATT and CDR2 as SNEGSKA (reference sequence). The CDR3 sequence is 13 residues long. This CDR3 reads CSASRAPNTEAFF. In DNA, the CDR3 is TGCAGTGCCAGTCGCGCCCCGAACACTGAAGCTTTCTTT.

CDR3 loop: CASSQGLGSPYEQYF. The DNA of the CDR3 is TGTGCCAGCAGCCAAGGTCTTGGGAGCCCCTACGAGCAGTACTTC. This chain links TRBV3-1 (or the pseudogene TRBV3-2) with TRBJ2-7; possible D gene TRBD2, 5 bases. V was pared by 1 base and J by 2 bases, with 12 bases between. There are 15 residues in the CDR3. Germline V lookup: CDR1 LGHDT, CDR2 YNNKEL (reference sequence).

The chain is built from TRBV3-1 (or the pseudogene TRBV3-2) and TRBJ2-2; 7 bases align to TRBD2. The CDR3 contains 19 residues. Germline V gene sequence: CDR1 LGHDT, CDR2 YNNKEL (reference sequence). V was pared by 1 base and J by 2 bases, with 13 bases of the junction left unmatched. CDR3 DNA sequence: TGTGCCAGCAGCCAAGCCACCTGGGGGAGGGACTCCAACACCGGGGAGCTGTTTTTT. It codes for CASSQATWGRDSNTGELFF.

The V and J genes are TRBV19 and TRBJ2-1; TRBD2 agrees at 13 bases. The CDR3 loop spans 14 amino acids. Germline V lookup: CDR1 LNHDA, CDR2 SQIVND (reference sequence). Trimming took 6 bases from V and 9 from J; bases not matched to a gene: 5. The CDR3 spells CASRELAGGGEQFF. The DNA for the CDR3 is TGTGCCAGTAGAGAACTAGCGGGAGGGGGTGAGCAGTTCTTC.

J is TRBJ1-1 and V is TRBV6-5; possible D gene TRBD1, 5 bases. Germline values: CDR1 MNHEY, CDR2 SVGAGI. V was pared by 4 bases and J by 4 bases, with 10 bases between. The CDR3 loop spans 13 amino acids. The CDR3 DNA sequence: TGTGCCAGCAGTTTCGGGGGTGGCACTGAAGCTTTCTTT. This codes for CASSFGGGTEAFF.

V gene TRBV3-1 (or the pseudogene TRBV3-2) combines with J gene TRBJ2-5; TRBD2 agrees at 10 bases. Germline V CDR1 and CDR2: LGHDT, YNNKEL (reference sequence). The CDR3 loop spans 16 amino acids. Germline trimming cut 0 bases from V and 5 bases from J; bases unmatched to any gene: 6. This CDR3 reads CASSQDRASGSETQYF. CDR3 coding DNA: TGTGCCAGCAGCCAAGATCGGGCTAGCGGGAGCGAGACCCAGTACTTC.

The rearrangement links TRBV3-1 (or the pseudogene TRBV3-2) to TRBJ2-7; D not certain. The germline V gene has CDR1 LGHDT and CDR2 YNNKEL (reference sequence). V lost 4 bases to trimming and J lost 0 bases, with 16 bases between them. The CDR3 sequence is 16 residues long. The DNA of the CDR3 is TGTGCCAGCAGCCCCCGAGTAGCCTTGAGCTCCTACGAGCAGTACTTC. This translates into CASSPRVALSSYEQYF.

The rearrangement uses TRBV15 and TRBJ2-1, with 8 bases that match TRBD2. Germline V gives CDR1 LNHNV, CDR2 YYDKDF (reference sequence). The CDR3 loop spans 17 amino acids. Losses at the gene ends were 2 bases for V and 4 bases for J; bases not matched to a gene: 10. The CDR3 nucleotides read TGTGCCACCAGCAGAAACCTCGGACTAGCAGTTTACAATGAGCAGTTCTTC. Translated: CATSRNLGLAVYNEQFF.

Only a few counts were recorded for this clone. V usage is TRBV29-1 and J usage is TRBJ2-1, with TRBD1 matching over 10 bases. There are 14 residues in the CDR3. Germline-derived CDR1 and CDR2 are SQVTM and ANQGSEA. V shed 7 bases and J 6 bases; nucleotides not matched to a gene: 9. The CDR3 bases are TGCAGCGCTTCCTCGGGACAGGGGTTCAATGAGCAGTTCTTC. It translates to CSASSGQGFNEQFF.

The sample holds one count of this clone. The rearrangement links TRBV19 to TRBJ2-1; TRBD1 might be the D (6 bases). The CDR3 contains 16 residues. The V and J ends lost 5 bases and 4 bases respectively, with 18 bases between them. Germline CDR1 and CDR2: LNHDA and SQIVND (reference sequence). The CDR3 loop reads CASSRAGYRAYNEQFF. DNA for the CDR3: TGTGCCAGTAGTCGCGCAGGGTACAGGGCTTACAATGAGCAGTTCTTC.

The chain employs TRBV10-3 and TRBJ2-1, with a possible D match to TRBD2 (6 bases). The ends were cut back, 2 bases at V and 4 bases at J, with 12 bases in the middle. In germline, CDR1 is ENHRY, CDR2 SYGVKD. The CDR3 is 15 residues long. The CDR3: CAISEAGLGYNEQFF. For the CDR3, the DNA is TGTGCCATCAGTGAGGCGGGGTTGGGGTACAATGAGCAGTTCTTC.

The rearrangement uses TRBV27 and TRBJ1-2; TRBD1 agrees at 9 bases. From germline, CDR1 is MNHEY and CDR2 SMNVEV (reference sequence). This CDR3 is built from 14 residues. The J segment lost 8 bases and the V segment lost 3 bases, leaving 7 bases of the junction unmatched. For the CDR3, the DNA is TGTGCCAGCAGTTTGGGACAGGGTCGGGCGGGCTACACCTTC. It specifies CASSLGQGRAGYTF.

The rearrangement joins TRBV28 to TRBJ2-3; a possible D gene is TRBD1 (7 bases). V was trimmed by 7 bases and J by 3 bases, leaving 17 bases between them. From germline, CDR1 is MDHEN and CDR2 SYDVKM. CDR3 length equals 15 residues. This CDR3 reads CASTNRQGGTDTQYF. The CDR3 DNA reads as TGTGCCAGCACCAATCGACAGGGAGGAACAGATACGCAGTATTTT.

This chain joins TRBV4-1 and TRBJ2-4; TRBD2 aligns across 10 bases. The CDR3 spans 17 residues. Trimming at V came to 1 base and at J to 4 bases, leaving 7 bases not matched to a gene. Germline CDR1 reads MGHRA; CDR2 reads YSYEKL. CDR3 loop: CASSQVRTSGDKNIQYF. The CDR3 bases are TGCGCCAGCAGCCAAGTCCGGACTAGCGGAGATAAAAACATTCAGTACTTC.

The chain links TRBV28 to TRBJ1-2, with D possibly being TRBD1 (6 bases). Germline-derived CDR1 and CDR2 are MDHEN and SYDVKM. V lost 3 bases, J lost 7 bases, and 15 bases lay in between. The CDR3 is made up of 14 amino acids. This chain's CDR3 is CASSFRGGIAGYTF. CDR3 bases: TGTGCCAGCAGTTTCAGGGGTGGGATTGCTGGCTACACCTTC.

The chain carries TRBV5-1 and TRBJ1-4, with D possibly TRBD1 on 6 matching bases. Germline-derived CDR1 and CDR2 are SGHRS and YFSETQ. The V end lost 4 bases, the J end lost 3 bases, and 10 bases lay between the germline ends. This CDR3 spans 14 amino acids. CDR3 residues: CASSHGQPNEKLFF. The CDR3 DNA sequence: TGCGCCAGCAGCCACGGACAGCCTAATGAAAAACTGTTTTTT.

This chain joins TRBV5-6 and TRBJ2-7; the D gene is possibly TRBD1 (6 bases). The length of the CDR3 is 15 residues. The germline gives CDR1 SGHDT, CDR2 YYEEEE. V gave up 2 bases and J gave up 3 bases, with 15 bases separating them. The CDR3 sequence: CASSLPGVSNYEQYF. The DNA of the CDR3 is TGTGCCAGCAGCTTACCAGGGGTGTCAAACTACGAGCAGTACTTC.

The gene calls are TRBV11-2 and TRBJ2-7; 8 nucleotides match TRBD1. CDR3 length equals 15 residues. With V trimmed by 4 bases and J by 3 bases, 8 bases remained unmatched. Germline V gene sequence: CDR1 SGHAT, CDR2 FQNNGV. CDR3 coding DNA: TGTGCCAGCAGCTGGGGAACAGGGGGATACTACGAGCAGTACTTC. It specifies CASSWGTGGYYEQYF.

There are a few counts of this clone. The CDR3 DNA sequence: TGTGCCACCAGTCCCCCCGGGCTAGCGCGTACCACAGATACGCAGTATTTT. It translates to CATSPPGLARTTDTQYF. The J gene is TRBJ2-3, the V gene TRBV24-1; D is possibly TRBD2 (6 bases). V lost 6 bases, J lost 2 bases, and 20 bases lay in between. CDR3 length: 17 residues. Per germline, CDR1 KGHDR and CDR2 SFDVKD.

CDR3 bases: TGTGCCAGCAGTTCTACGAACACCGGGGAGCTGTTTTTT. It yields the protein CASSSTNTGELFF. The V and J genes are TRBV27 and TRBJ2-2; D uncertain. V lost 4 bases and J 0 bases, leaving 3 bases between the germline ends. The CDR3 totals 13 residues. Germline CDR1 MNHEY, CDR2 SMNVEV (reference sequence).

The chain recombines TRBV7-7 with TRBJ2-2; D might be TRBD2 (5 bases). Trimming took off 5 bases at V and 5 bases at J, with 12 bases between the two ends. Germline CDR1 is SSHAT and CDR2 is FNYEAQ (reference sequence). There are 14 residues in the CDR3. The CDR3 DNA reads TGTGCCAGCAGCCCCACTAGGACGACCGGGGAGCTGTTTTTT. Its translation is CASSPTRTTGELFF.